The source of this T cell receptor beta chain is a study of CD8+ T cells in alopecia areata (dated by TCRdb to about 2018). For context, the study as a whole: The treated patients, all with moderate-to-severe alopecia areata, were enrolled in an open-label pilot trial of oral tofacitinib given at 5 to 10 mg twice daily. Clonality in the scalp was compared among normal scalp (n=4), patchy alopecia areata scalp (n=8), and alopecia totalis/universalis scalp (n=8). Patients received tofacitinib for 6 to 18 months and were then followed off drug for 6 months to check for delayed response and recurrence. The study used high-throughput TCRbeta sequencing to examine T cell clonal expansion in alopecia areata, in both the C3H/HeJ mouse model and human patients. Human TCRbeta sequencing covered scalp tissue and sorted CD4+ and CD8+ peripheral blood T cells from patchy and totalis/universalis alopecia areata patients and healthy controls. RNA came from the PAXgene miRNA kit for fixed scalp, the miRNeasy kit for PBMCs, and the RNeasy kit for mouse skin. The SALT score, which quantifies the percentage of affected scalp surface area, was used to measure disease severity in treated patients. Amplification of TCRbeta CDR3 regions was done by immunoSEQ multiplex PCR using 35 Vbeta forward primers and 13 Jbeta reverse primers. Biopsies were taken from tofacitinib-treated patients at baseline and again at 4 and 24 weeks into treatment, and several of those patients also had a later scalp biopsy.

This clone was observed a handful of times. Its antigen remains undetermined. No much larger clone exists at a distance of one base, and base qualities are not known. The germline V gene provides CDR1 SQVTM and CDR2 ANQGSEA. V and J are trimmed by 0 bases and 2 bases, and the gene matches miss 8 bases of the junction. The CDR3 holds 16 amino acids from the cysteine to the phenylalanine. Kept here is only the CDR3 DNA, which spans 48 bases and is read in frame from base 1. Sample treatment or condition, as interpreted from the label and publication: oral pan-JAK inhibitor, 5-10 mg twice daily. Peripheral blood and lesional scalp punch biopsies were obtained from patients with alopecia areata. PBMCs were isolated by density centrifugation and stained for CD3, CD4 and CD8, after which CD4+ and CD8+ T cells were sorted on a FACSAria. Overall study outcomes, separate from this receptor: Scalp clonality and the number of expanded CD8+ clones among the top 100 scalp clones were significantly decreased by tofacitinib. Compared with normal scalp, lesional scalp had higher clonality and more expanded CD8+ clones, particularly in alopecia totalis/universalis, a pattern that suggests antigenic drive. Because the treated cohort was small and had only one nonresponder, larger studies are needed to examine links between baseline CD8+ expansion and response. TCR sequences shared between patients were less clear than in mice, possibly partly because of HLA diversity in the patient population. Unlike mouse skin, where gammadelta T cells dominate, normal human skin contains resident alphabeta T cells that get sequenced too, which complicates analysis of the scalp TCR repertoire. Many expanded lesional clones persisted in scalp and blood during tofacitinib treatment, which may partly explain relapse after stopping treatment.

The library was prepared using the immunoSEQ multiplex PCR assay. RNA was extracted from all samples and reverse transcribed into cDNA, which served as template for TCR sequencing. First-strand cDNA was synthesized using SuperScript III with a 2:1 mix of oligo-dT and random hexamers. Amplification bias was assessed with a synthetic immune receptor repertoire, and residual bias was removed computationally. The authors' analysis ran thus. Raw reads were preprocessed for error removal, and CDR3 was defined according to IMGT conventions as running from the conserved cysteine to phenylalanine. Clonality was computed by normalizing Shannon entropy by log2 of the number of productive unique TCRs and subtracting the result from 1. Whether scalp clones were CD4 or CD8 was inferred by matching scalp TCRbeta sequences against CD4 and CD8 repertoires sorted from blood. Held by TCRdb, this immuneACCESS table contains in-frame sequences only and omits some clones. Under half of the omission traces to an unresolved V gene where checked; the cause of the rest is unknown. The V and J calls and the clone size are those of that table, but D and trimming were determined from the DNA. A total of hundreds of thousands of clones appear in this sample, more than 55% of them only once. The leading ten clones occupy over 1% of the sample.

The chain links TRBV29-1 with TRBJ2-5, with 8 junctional bases fitting TRBD2. The input for sequencing was CD4+ T cells sorted from blood, taken at week 44, from a patient treated with tofacitinib. The origin of this receptor is a human donor with alopecia areata. CDR3 loop: CSVEEALAGRQETQYF. The DNA is as follows: TGCAGCGTTGAAGAAGCCCTAGCGGGCCGACAAGAGACCCAGTACTTC.